This T cell receptor beta chain was sequenced during a study of T cell changes during pregnancy in multiple sclerosis. The V end was cut by 3 bases, the J end by 6 bases, with 15 bases between. Germline CDR1 reads MNHNS; CDR2 reads SASEGT. This CDR3 contains 15 residues. Produced via immunoSEQ multiplex PCR; TCRdb's table is partial and in-frame only. The sample records 70,000 to 95,000 clones, roughly 91% being singletons. V gene TRBV6-1 combines with J gene TRBJ2-1; TRBD1 is a possible D gene (5 bases). The clonotype comes from a female donor with multiple sclerosis, enrolled in a pregnancy study. The sample in question was peripheral blood, obtained in the first trimester of pregnancy. The CDR3 DNA follows: TGTGCCAGCAGTGAGTTACAGGAAGGGTTCAATGAGCAGTTCTTC. It encodes CASSELQEGFNEQFF.